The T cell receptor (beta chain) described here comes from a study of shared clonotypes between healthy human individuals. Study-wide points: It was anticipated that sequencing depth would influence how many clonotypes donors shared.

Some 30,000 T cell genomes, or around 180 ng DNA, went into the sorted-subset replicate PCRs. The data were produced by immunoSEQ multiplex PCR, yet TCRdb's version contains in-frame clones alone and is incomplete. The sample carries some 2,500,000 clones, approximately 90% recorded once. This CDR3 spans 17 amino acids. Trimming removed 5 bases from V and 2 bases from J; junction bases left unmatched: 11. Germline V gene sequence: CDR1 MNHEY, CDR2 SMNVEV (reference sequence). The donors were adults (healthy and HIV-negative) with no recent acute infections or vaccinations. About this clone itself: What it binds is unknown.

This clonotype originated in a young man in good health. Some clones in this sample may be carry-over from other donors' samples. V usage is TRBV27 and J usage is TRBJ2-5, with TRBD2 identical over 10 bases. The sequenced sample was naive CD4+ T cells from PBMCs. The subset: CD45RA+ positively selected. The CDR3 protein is CASSPHRLAGRQETQYF. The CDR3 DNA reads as TGTGCCAGCAGTCCTCATCGACTAGCGGGCCGACAAGAGACCCAGTACTTC.